The T cell receptor (beta chain) described here comes from a study of CXCR3-negative and CXCR3-positive naive CD8 T cells. Whole-study results and caveats: The study found comparably high diversity in both naive subsets and much lower diversity in memory CD8+ cells. CXCR3-positive naive cells had TRB CDR3s that were more hydrophobic than CXCR3-negative naive cells had.

Judged by frequency, this clonotype is medium-sized. Its target is not known. The CDR3 runs to 15 residues. Germline CDR1 is SEHNR and CDR2 is FQNEAQ (reference sequence). Researchers prepared the TRB cDNA libraries using 5' RACE with UMI labels. TCRdb reanalyzed the 5' RACE reads and collapses them to one entry per CDR3 protein, without DNA. The table lists under 9,000 distinct CDR3 sequences. The material sequenced was naive CXCR3+ CD8+ T cells from blood. Subset in this sample: CD45RO-CCR7+CD27+CD95- naive CD8+ T cells expressing CXCR3 (TNR3+). The rearrangement joins TRBV7-9 to TRBJ2-1; TCRdb reports TRBD1, a call that lacks DNA to check it against. This sequence was found in a human donor in good health. Some clones in this sample may be carry-over from other donors' samples. The CDR3 loop is CASSSTGSSYNEQFF. The whole variable domain, remainder taken from reference TRBV7-9 and TRBJ2-1, is DTGVSQNPRHKITKRGQNVTFRCDPISEHNRLYWYRQTLGQGPEFLTYFQNEAQLEKSRLLSDRFSAERPKGSFSTLEIQRTEQGDSAMYLCASSSTGSSYNEQFFGPGTRLTVL.